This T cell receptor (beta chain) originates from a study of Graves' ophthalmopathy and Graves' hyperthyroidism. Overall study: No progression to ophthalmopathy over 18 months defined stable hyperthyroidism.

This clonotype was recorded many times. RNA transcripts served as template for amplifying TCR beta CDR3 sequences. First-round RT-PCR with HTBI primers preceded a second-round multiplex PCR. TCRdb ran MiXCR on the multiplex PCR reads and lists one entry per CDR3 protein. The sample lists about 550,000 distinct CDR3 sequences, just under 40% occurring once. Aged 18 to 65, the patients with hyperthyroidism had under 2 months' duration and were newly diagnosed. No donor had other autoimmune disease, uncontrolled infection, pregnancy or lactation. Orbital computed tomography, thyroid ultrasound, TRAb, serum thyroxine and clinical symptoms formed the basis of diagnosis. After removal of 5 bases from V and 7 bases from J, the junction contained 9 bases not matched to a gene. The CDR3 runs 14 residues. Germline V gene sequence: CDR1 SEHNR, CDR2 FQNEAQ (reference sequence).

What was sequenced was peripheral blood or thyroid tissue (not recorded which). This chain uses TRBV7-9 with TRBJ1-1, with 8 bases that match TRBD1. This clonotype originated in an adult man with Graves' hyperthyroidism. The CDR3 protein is CASSPTTTGVEAFF. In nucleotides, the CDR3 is TGTGCCAGCAGCCCAACTACGACAGGGGTTGAAGCTTTCTTT.